Listed here are 27 T cell receptor beta chains from one sample, sequenced in a study of control samples from healthy donors and cancer patients. Assay: immunoSEQ multiplex PCR; the TCRdb copy retains only in-frame clones and omits some. The profile covers approximately 17,000 clones, with less than 90% appearing a single time and about 32% taken by the ten largest. The sample taken for sequencing was PBMCs. The receptors were sampled from a man aged 55 to 70 with head and neck cancer.

This sequence joins TRBV5-1 and TRBJ2-3; TRBD1 matches 11 bases. Trimming removed 4 bases from V and 2 bases from J; junction bases left unmatched: 3. The germline V gene has CDR1 SGHRS and CDR2 YFSETQ. This CDR3 is built from 15 residues. The CDR3 reads CASSLGQGATDTQYF. The CDR3 DNA is TGCGCCAGCAGCCTTGGACAGGGGGCCACAGATACGCAGTATTTT.

J is TRBJ2-1 and V is TRBV3-1 (or the pseudogene TRBV3-2); D not resolved. The V gene's germline CDR1 is LGHDT and CDR2 YNNKEL (reference sequence). The germline V and J ends were trimmed by 4 bases and 6 bases, with 10 bases remaining between them. The CDR3 loop spans 13 amino acids. Written as DNA, the CDR3 is TGTGCCAGCAGCCGAACTACACTCAATGAGCAGTTCTTC. It is translated as CASSRTTLNEQFF.

The V gene is TRBV6-6, the J gene TRBJ1-1; D is ambiguous. CDR3 length equals 10 residues. V lost 11 bases and J lost 3, with 7 bases in between. Germline assignment: CDR1 MNHNY and CDR2 SVGAGI (reference sequence). DNA of the CDR3: TGTGCCTCGGCGGACACTGAAGCTTTCTTT. Its translation: CASADTEAFF.

This chain joins TRBV4-2 and TRBJ2-2, with 8 bases matching TRBD2. Trimming cost V 0 bases and J 0 bases; bases outside gene matches: 9. The V gene's germline CDR1 is LGHNA and CDR2 YNFKEQ. The CDR3 loop spans 19 amino acids. The DNA for the CDR3 is TGTGCCAGCAGCCAAGATCTGGCGGGGGGACCCTCGAACACCGGGGAGCTGTTTTTT. Translated, it gives CASSQDLAGGPSNTGELFF.

The chain links TRBV25-1 to TRBJ2-1, with 8 bases that match TRBD1. The CDR3 extends over 14 amino acids. Losses at the gene ends were 10 bases for V and 4 bases for J; bases not matched to a gene: 9. From germline, CDR1 is MGHDK and CDR2 SYGVNS. CDR3 DNA sequence: TGTGCCACTCAAGACAGGGGATCATACAATGAGCAGTTCTTC. This translates into CATQDRGSYNEQFF.

The rearrangement joins TRBV7-8 to TRBJ2-6, with D perhaps given as TRBD1 or TRBD2 (6 bases each). CDR3 size: 18 residues. The germline V and J ends were trimmed by 4 bases and 4 bases, with 20 bases remaining between them. Germline assignment: CDR1 SGHVS and CDR2 FQNEAQ. CDR3 DNA sequence: TGTGCCAGCAGCTCCCCGGATGGGGGGCTCGCCGGGGCCAACGTCCTGACTTTC. It codes for CASSSPDGGLAGANVLTF. Together with reference TRBV7-8 and TRBJ2-6, the CDR3 gives the full variable domain: GAGVSQSPRYKVAKRGQDVALRCDPISGHVSLFWYQQALGQGPEFLTYFQNEAQLDKSGLPSDRFFAERPEGSVSTLKIQRTQQEDSAVYLCASSSPDGGLAGANVLTFGAGSRLTVL.

The chain links TRBV6-5 to TRBJ2-7; possible D gene TRBD1, 5 bases. There are 14 residues in the CDR3. Germline-derived CDR1 and CDR2 are MNHEY and SVGAGI. Trimming pared 10 bases from V and 2 bases from J, leaving 18 bases between. The CDR3 here is CATLPPGIPYEQYF. For the CDR3, the DNA is TGTGCCACCCTCCCCCCAGGGATCCCCTACGAGCAGTACTTC.

The chain is built from TRBV2 and TRBJ1-3; D is uncertain. Per the germline V gene, CDR1 is SNHLY and CDR2 is FYNNEI. Between the trimmed V and J ends, which lost 6 bases and 0 bases, there was a span of 3 bases. The CDR3 covers 12 residues. The CDR3 coding sequence is TGTGCCAGCAGGGCCTCTGGAAACACCATATATTTT. Translated, it gives CASRASGNTIYF.

This clone is a singleton in its sample. The chain employs TRBV5-1 and TRBJ2-6; TRBD1 agrees at 9 bases. The CDR3 is made up of 19 amino acids. The V gene's germline CDR1 is SGHRS and CDR2 YFSETQ. The J segment lost 0 bases and the V segment lost 0 bases, leaving 7 bases of the junction unmatched. In nucleotides, the CDR3 is TGCGCCAGCAGCTTGGCCCGGGACAGGGAAAACTCTGGGGCCAACGTCCTGACTTTC. Translating gives CASSLARDRENSGANVLTF.

This chain uses TRBV19 with TRBJ1-1, with D perhaps TRBD1 (5 bases). Germline CDR1 is LNHDA and CDR2 is SQIVND (reference sequence). This CDR3 comprises 11 residues. Trimming pared 7 bases from V and 5 bases from J, leaving 8 bases between. The DNA of the CDR3 is TGTGCCAGTAATTGGGGGACTGAAGCTTTCTTT. This sequence encodes CASNWGTEAFF.

The chain recombines TRBV3-1 (or the pseudogene TRBV3-2) with TRBJ1-6, with a weak D call TRBD1 (6 bases). Trimming cost V 2 bases and J 8 bases, with 13 bases left between them. The germline gives CDR1 LGHDT, CDR2 YNNKEL (reference sequence). This CDR3 has 15 amino acids. CDR3 loop: CASSQRGRGDSPLHF. The CDR3 DNA follows: TGTGCCAGCAGCCAAAGGGGGAGGGGGGATTCACCCCTCCACTTT.

The chain uses TRBV7-2 and TRBJ1-5, with D perhaps TRBD1 (5 bases). The CDR3 consists of 15 residues. Trimming shortened V by 3 bases and J by 1 base, and 10 bases separated the two germline ends. CDR1 SGHTA and CDR2 FQGNSA come from the germline V gene. CDR3 sequence: CASSLGGESNQPQHF. CDR3 nucleotide sequence: TGTGCCAGCAGCTTGGGGGGAGAAAGCAATCAGCCCCAGCATTTT.

The CDR3 region is CASSPGGNPEETQYF. The CDR3 DNA is TGCGCCAGCAGCCCCGGGGGAAACCCCGAAGAGACCCAGTACTTC. V is TRBV5-1 and J is TRBJ2-5; tentative D call: TRBD2 (6 bases). V gave up 4 bases and J gave up 3 bases, with 16 bases separating them. Germline V gene lookup returns CDR1 SGHRS and CDR2 YFSETQ. The CDR3 totals 15 residues.

The chain carries TRBV7-8 and TRBJ2-3; TRBD2 matches at 9 bases. This CDR3 is built from 15 residues. Trimming removed 5 bases from V and 1 base from J; junction bases left unmatched: 4. Germline CDR1 SGHVS, CDR2 FQNEAQ. As DNA, the CDR3 is TGTGCCAGCAGCGTTGCTAGCGGGGGCACAGATACGCAGTATTTT. Protein: CASSVASGGTDTQYF.

The J gene is TRBJ1-3, the V gene TRBV6-1, with 7 bases matching TRBD1. Germline V gene sequence: CDR1 MNHNS, CDR2 SASEGT. The CDR3 loop spans 17 amino acids. The J segment lost 4 bases and the V segment lost 2 bases, leaving 11 bases of the junction unmatched. This CDR3 reads CASSESLTGLWGNTIYF. The CDR3, as DNA: TGTGCCAGCAGTGAATCCCTGACAGGGTTGTGGGGAAACACCATATATTTT.

This clone showed up just a few times. The gene calls are TRBV18 and TRBJ2-7; D ambiguous. The CDR3 consists of 13 residues. V lost 4 bases to trimming and J lost 3 bases, with 10 bases between them. Germline assignment: CDR1 KGHSH and CDR2 LQKENI. The CDR3 loop reads CASSLAAFYEQYF. The CDR3 nucleotides read TGTGCCAGCTCACTCGCCGCCTTCTACGAGCAGTACTTC.

J is TRBJ2-5 and V is TRBV5-4, with a tentative D call TRBD2 (5 bases). The CDR3 totals 13 residues. Germline V gene sequence: CDR1 SGHNT, CDR2 YYREEE (reference sequence). V was pared by 5 bases and J by 0 bases, with 8 bases between. The CDR3, as DNA: TGTGCCAGCAGTTCGGGGTACCAAGAGACCCAGTACTTC. Its protein product is CASSSGYQETQYF.

J is TRBJ2-5 and V is TRBV5-1; D is unclear. The CDR3 contains 13 residues. Germline assignment: CDR1 SGHRS and CDR2 YFSETQ. The germline V and J ends were trimmed by 0 bases and 5 bases, with 8 bases remaining between them. The CDR3 spells CASSLEDWETQYF. Here the CDR3 DNA reads TGCGCCAGCAGCTTGGAGGATTGGGAGACCCAGTACTTC.

This rearrangement joins TRBV7-8 to TRBJ2-7, with D tentatively TRBD1 (6 bases). This CDR3 has 14 residues. V shed 5 bases and J shed 4 bases, with 15 bases lying between them. The germline CDR1 and CDR2 sequences are SGHVS and FQNEAQ. As DNA, the CDR3 is TGTGCCAGCAGCCCCACAGGGACGGTGTACGAGCAGTACTTC. It yields the protein CASSPTGTVYEQYF.

The chain employs TRBV5-5 and TRBJ2-5, with 9 nucleotides matching TRBD1. The CDR3 covers 15 residues. The V segment lost 3 bases and the J segment 2 bases; nucleotides outside the gene matches: 5. Germline assignment: CDR1 SGHKS and CDR2 YYEKEE (reference sequence). The CDR3 bases are TGTGCCAGCAGCTGGGGGGACAGGGATCAAGAGACCCAGTACTTC. Its translation is CASSWGDRDQETQYF. Full variable domain (rest looked up from reference TRBV5-5 and TRBJ2-5): DAGVTQSPTHLIKTRGQQVTLRCSPISGHKSVSWYQQVLGQGPQFIFQYYEKEERGRGNFPDRFSARQFPNYSSELNVNALLLGDSALYLCASSWGDRDQETQYFGPGTRLLVL.

The chain employs TRBV2 and TRBJ2-2; D could derive from TRBD1 or TRBD2 (5 bases each). Germline V lookup: CDR1 SNHLY, CDR2 FYNNEI. Deletions cut 6 bases from V and 7 bases from J, with 24 bases between. The CDR3 covers 17 residues. CDR3 in DNA: TGTGCCAGCAGCCTACTACCCCCAGACAGTAGCGTCGGGGAGCTGTTTTTT. Translated, it gives CASSLLPPDSSVGELFF. Full variable domain (rest looked up from reference TRBV2 and TRBJ2-2): EPEVTQTPSHQVTQMGQEVILRCVPISNHLYFYWYRQILGQKVEFLVSFYNNEISEKSEIFDDQFSVERPDGSNFTLKIRSTKLEDSAMYFCASSLLPPDSSVGELFFGEGSRLTVL.

The rearrangement joins TRBV2 to TRBJ1-2; no clear D. The CDR3 contains 14 residues. Trimming stripped 7 bases from V and 4 bases from J, with 16 bases between. In germline, CDR1 is SNHLY, CDR2 FYNNEI. CDR3 sequence: CASTQIGPPYGYTF. CDR3 in DNA: TGTGCCAGCACCCAGATAGGACCTCCCTATGGCTACACCTTC.

The chain employs TRBV21-1 and TRBJ2-5; the table's D gene call, TRBD2, was not cross checked with the DNA. TRBV21-1 is flagged as a pseudogene. The CDR3 is made up of 16 amino acids. The CDR3 DNA sequence: TGTGCCAGCGGCTATCTAGCGGGGGCAAAGCAAGAGACCCAGTACTTC. Amino acids: CASGYLAGAKQETQYF.

The gene calls are TRBV7-2 and TRBJ2-7; TRBD2 might be the D (5 bases). CDR3 length: 13 amino acids. Trimming took off 3 bases at V and 5 bases at J, with 11 bases between the two ends. Germline CDR1 SGHTA, CDR2 FQGNSA. The CDR3: CASSLGPGNEQYF. CDR3 nucleotide sequence: TGTGCCAGCAGCTTGGGTCCCGGGAACGAGCAGTACTTC.

The chain employs TRBV5-1 and TRBJ2-1; perhaps TRBD1 as D (6 bases). CDR1 SGHRS and CDR2 YFSETQ come from the germline V gene. The V gene lost 4 bases and the J gene lost 0 bases, with 14 bases spanning the gap. The CDR3 totals 16 residues. The CDR3 loop reads CASSVRQASSYNEQFF. The CDR3 DNA sequence: TGCGCCAGCAGCGTAAGACAGGCCAGCTCCTACAATGAGCAGTTCTTC.

The chain is built from TRBV2 and TRBJ2-2; D remains ambiguous. V was pared by 5 bases and J by 4 bases, with 11 bases between. The CDR3 totals 14 residues. Germline-derived CDR1 and CDR2 are SNHLY and FYNNEI. The CDR3 nucleotides read TGTGCCAGCAGTTTAGGCGATGGCACCGGGGAGCTGTTTTTT. Translated, it gives CASSLGDGTGELFF. Full variable domain (remainder filled in from reference TRBV2 and TRBJ2-2): EPEVTQTPSHQVTQMGQEVILRCVPISNHLYFYWYRQILGQKVEFLVSFYNNEISEKSEIFDDQFSVERPDGSNFTLKIRSTKLEDSAMYFCASSLGDGTGELFFGEGSRLTVL.

The chain combines TRBV9 with TRBJ2-7, with D tentatively TRBD1 (5 bases). Germline CDR1 and CDR2: SGDLS and YYNGEE. CDR3 length: 15 amino acids. Trimming took 3 bases from V and 3 from J, leaving 16 bases between them. CDR3 protein: CASSAQGVSIYEQYF. CDR3 DNA sequence: TGTGCCAGCAGCGCCCAAGGGGTTTCCATCTACGAGCAGTACTTC.